A selection of T cell receptor beta chains follows, all from one sample in a study of blood T cell repertoires in COVID-19. Data came from immunoSEQ multiplex PCR; TCRdb stores just in-frame clones and leaves some out. The profile shows roughly 160,000 clones, around 80% of them singletons. The sequenced sample was PBMCs or T cells enriched from blood (not recorded which). These TCRs come from a woman aged 60-75 years who had recovered from COVID-19. Both conserved end residues are part of each CDR3. Each record gives: D gene, V gene, J gene, clone size, CDR3 DNA, CDR3 protein. The D gene is left open where the match is weak. Clone size, where shown, is once, few, many, or a class for clones that have expanded.

.,TRBV2,TRBJ2-3,.,TGTGCCAGCACTCCAGGGGTGGGCACAGATACGCAGTATTTT,CASTPGVGTDTQYF
.,TRBV2,TRBJ1-6,.,TGTGCCAGCAATGATCCCCAAGCAAATTCACCCCTCCACTTT,CASNDPQANSPLHF
.,TRBV19,TRBJ2-1,once,TGTGCCAGTAGTGTCTCCGGGACTCTCTCCTACAATGAGCAGTTCTTC,CASSVSGTLSYNEQFF
.,TRBV5-5,TRBJ1-4,.,TGTGCCAGCAGCTTGGCGACAGGCAATGAAAAACTGTTTTTT,CASSLATGNEKLFF
TRBD1,TRBV2,TRBJ2-5,.,TGTGCCAGCAGTGACTCTCGGACAGGAGGAGAGACCCAGTACTTC,CASSDSRTGGETQYF
TRBD1,TRBV18,TRBJ1-1,.,TGTGCCAGCTCACCTCAGGGGGGCGGTGACACTGAAGCTTTCTTT,CASSPQGGGDTEAFF
.,TRBV7-9,TRBJ1-1,once,TGTGCCAGCAGCTCAATCACAGGGGAAGCTTTCTTT,CASSSITGEAFF
.,TRBV30,TRBJ1-4,.,TGTGCCTGGAGTGTACGGGGGGCCCCTAATGAAAAACTGTTTTTT,CAWSVRGAPNEKLFF
TRBD2,TRBV5-1,TRBJ2-5,.,TGCGCCAGCAGCTTATTTAGCGGGGGGGAGACCCAGTACTTC,CASSLFSGGETQYF
TRBD2,TRBV3-1/TRBV3-2,TRBJ2-1,.,TGTGCCAGCAGCCAAGAAGGGGCGCTTGGCGGGAGGGGTCGGAGTGAGCAGTTCTTC,CASSQEGALGGRGRSEQFF
TRBD2,TRBV19,TRBJ2-1,.,TGTGCCAGTAGTAGACTAGCGGGGCAAAATGAGCAGTTCTTC,CASSRLAGQNEQFF
TRBD2,TRBV5-6,TRBJ2-3,few,TGTGCCAGCAGCTTGTATCCGGGAGGGACAGATACGCAGTATTTT,CASSLYPGGTDTQYF
TRBD1,TRBV27,TRBJ1-1,.,TGTGCCAGCAGGACCCGGACAGGGAGCACTGAAGCTTTCTTT,CASRTRTGSTEAFF
.,TRBV10-3,TRBJ1-1,few,TGTGCCATCAGTGAGGACCCAGGGTTGGCTTTCTTT,CAISEDPGLAFF
TRBD1,TRBV6-5,TRBJ1-5,.,TGTGCCAGCAGTCGGGACAGGCAAACCAATCAGCCCCAGCATTTT,CASSRDRQTNQPQHF
.,TRBV2,TRBJ2-7,.,TGTGCCAGCAGTGAAATGAGAGGGTCCGTGGGGCAGTACTTC,CASSEMRGSVGQYF
TRBD1,TRBV27,TRBJ1-6,.,TGTGCCAGCAGCCCAGGGGGTGGACGGTCACCCCTCCACTTT,CASSPGGGRSPLHF
.,TRBV30,TRBJ1-6,.,TGTGCCTGGAGTTTACTTTTGAATTCACCCCTCCACTTT,CAWSLLLNSPLHF
.,TRBV29-1,TRBJ1-2,.,TGCAGCGTTGCCGAGCTCTATGGCTACACCTTC,CSVAELYGYTF
TRBD1,TRBV5-5,TRBJ1-2,.,TGTGCCAGCAGCTCCTGGACAGGGGGAGGGTATGGCTACACCTTC,CASSSWTGGGYGYTF
.,TRBV5-1,TRBJ2-5,.,TGCGCCAGCAGCTTGCAGGGGCCGGACTTAGAGACCCAGTACTTC,CASSLQGPDLETQYF
.,TRBV27,TRBJ2-5,.,TGTGCCAGCAGTTTCGTGGGAGGGGGGACCCAGTACTTC,CASSFVGGGTQYF
.,TRBV12-3/TRBV12-4,TRBJ2-5,few,TGTGCCAGCAGTTGGGGAGACCAAGAGACCCAGTACTTC,CASSWGDQETQYF
TRBD1,TRBV5-1,TRBJ2-5,.,TGCGCCAGCAGCTTGCCGGGACAGGGGGGAGAAGAGACCCAGTACTTC,CASSLPGQGGEETQYF
.,TRBV21-1,TRBJ1-2,few,TGTGCCAGCAGCAAAACCCAATTCCCGGACTTAGGGACCTTC,CASSKTQFPDLGTF
.,TRBV18,TRBJ2-7,once,TGTGCCAGCTCACCACGCCCCGGGGGGCAGAGCTCCTACGAGCAGTACTTC,CASSPRPGGQSSYEQYF
TRBD1,TRBV27,TRBJ1-5,.,TGTGCCAGCAGAGGGACAGGCAGACAGCCCCAGCATTTT,CASRGTGRQPQHF
.,TRBV19,TRBJ2-2,.,TGTGCCAGTAGTCCGGGGGGCCCGAACACCGGGGAGCTGTTTTTT,CASSPGGPNTGELFF
TRBD2,TRBV28,TRBJ2-5,.,TGTGCCAGCAGGGAGGGGCTAGCGGGAATTAAAGAGACCCAGTACTTC,CASREGLAGIKETQYF
TRBD2,TRBV5-4,TRBJ2-5,.,TGTGCCAGCAGCTTTCCTAGCGGGGGGTCAGAAGAGACCCAGTACTTC,CASSFPSGGSEETQYF
.,TRBV5-1,TRBJ1-2,.,TGCGCCAGCAGCTTGGAGGTCCAGGGTCAAGGCTACACCTTC,CASSLEVQGQGYTF
.,TRBV10-1,TRBJ1-2,.,TGCGCCAGCAGTGACGGGAGCGGCTACACCTTC,CASSDGSGYTF
.,TRBV19,TRBJ2-7,.,TGTGCCAGTAGTATAGGGGTCAGGGAACCCTACGAGCAGTACTTC,CASSIGVREPYEQYF
TRBD1,TRBV11-2,TRBJ1-2,.,TGTGCCAGCAGCTTGAGGGGGCGTAGGTTGTTTTTTGATGGCTACACCTTC,CASSLRGRRLFFDGYTF
.,TRBV12-3/TRBV12-4,TRBJ1-1,.,TGTGCCAGCAGCAGAACAGAGACCGAAGCTTTCTTT,CASSRTETEAFF
.,TRBV7-2,TRBJ1-6,.,TGTGCCAGCAGCTCCCGCGGGTCCTATAATTCACCCCTCCACTTT,CASSSRGSYNSPLHF